The T cell receptor beta chain described here comes from a study of T cell responses to AZD1222 COVID-19 vaccine. Study results and limitations: After two AZD1222 doses, spike-specific TCR breadth and depth rose versus day 0. The donor group comprised mostly white British people and more females; the analysis possibly underestimated clonal diversity. Unmutated variant regions reportedly attract nearly half of all spike-specific TCRs. Sampling captured repertoires only after the peak T cell response.

Per germline, CDR1 MNHEY and CDR2 SVGAGI. V was cut by 5 bases and J by 3 bases, with 14 bases left in between. CDR3 length: 15 amino acids. In the case of this clone: Its antigen is unknown.

Produced via immunoSEQ multiplex PCR; TCRdb's table is partial and in-frame only. Among roughly 100,000 clones listed, around 91% were seen once. The V and J genes are TRBV6-5 and TRBJ2-4, with no clear D. Sequences were derived from peripheral blood, sampled on day 0 of AZD1222 vaccination. The source is an adult in good health. The DNA for the CDR3 is TGTGCCAGCAGTCTTGATGGGTCGGGCAAAAACATTCAGTACTTC. It encodes CASSLDGSGKNIQYF.